This T cell receptor (beta chain) is from a study of cytotoxic CD8 clonotypes in ibrutinib-treated CLL. Study context: Productive templates averaged about 260,000 per sample, and productive rearrangements 85,000 to 95,000. General study findings and limits: There were few public clonotypes, and on treatment they contracted or stayed stable. A rise in clonality was seen at ibrutinib response, and a fall back toward baseline was seen at progression.

Looked up from germline, CDR1 is MNHEY and CDR2 is SMNVEV (reference sequence). Trimming removed 5 bases at V and 9 bases at J, with 29 bases between. CDR3 length equals 17 residues. This table comes from immunoSEQ multiplex PCR, and its TCRdb copy is limited to in-frame clones, with some not included. The data contain some 200,000 clones, just under 80% of them singletons. Worth noting for this clone: Its antigen is as yet unknown.

The clonotype originates from a human donor with chronic lymphocytic leukemia. The V call is TRBV27, the J call TRBJ2-7, with D unresolved. The specimen comprised PBMCs, sampled after 12 months of ibrutinib treatment. The CDR3 spells CASSPSLLKASSLMQYF. The CDR3 DNA follows: TGTGCCAGCAGTCCCTCCCTCTTAAAGGCTTCCTCTCTGATGCAGTACTTC.